This TCR beta chain emerged from a study of human T cells and chemical hapten exposure. Whole-study results and caveats: Correlating positively with patch test score were the PT1 expanded TCR counts. TCRs at high frequency, those above 1 in 1000, did not change with DPC sensitization.

The time point was: pre-sensitization, week 0. Regarding treatment: therapeutic diphenylcyclopropenone sensitization with weekly scalp DPC. This clonotype was counted between two and nine times. Its antigen is as yet unknown. The library gave individual cDNA molecules unique molecular identifiers. Using its own MiXCR run on the RACE reads, TCRdb lists one record per CDR3 protein. This sample has around 250,000 distinct CDR3 sequences, with more than 6.5% found just once. V dropped 0 bases and J dropped 4 bases, with 11 bases sitting between them. The germline CDR1 and CDR2 sequences are SGDLS and YYNGEE. The CDR3 has 15 amino acids.

The sequences come from whole blood, collected in connection with sensitization to the hapten diphenylcyclopropenone (DPC). The TCR was taken from a woman between 40 and 55 years old with alopecia areata. Some clones in this sample may be carry-over from other donors' samples. This chain links TRBV9 with TRBJ1-5; maybe TRBD1 (5 bases). The CDR3 here is CASSVGQTPNQPQHF. CDR3 sequence (DNA): TGTGCCAGCAGCGTAGGACAGACGCCTAATCAGCCCCAGCATTTT.